This T cell receptor beta chain was recorded in a study of blood T cell repertoires in COVID-19. Two negative PCRs, clearance, or symptom resolution characterized the recovered Cohort 3 donors. J was trimmed by 4 bases and V by 0 bases; bases with no gene match: 8. The CDR3 is made up of 18 amino acids. Germline lookup yields CDR1 KGHDR and CDR2 SFDVKD. The protocol was immunoSEQ multiplex PCR, while the TCRdb copy is restricted to in-frame clones and leaves out a portion. The top ten clones hold 1.5% to 2% of a sample with approximately 270,000 clones, roughly 88% of them seen once. V and J are TRBV24-1 and TRBJ2-1; 10 bases line up with TRBD1. This receptor was obtained from a woman between 50 and 59 years old who had recovered from COVID-19. The sequenced sample consisted of PBMCs or T cells enriched from blood (not recorded which). CDR3 loop: CATSDLAPDRGGYNEQFF. DNA of the CDR3: TGTGCCACCAGTGATTTGGCCCCGGACAGGGGGGGGTACAATGAGCAGTTCTTC.